The 10 T cell receptor beta chains below all came from one sample that was sequenced in a study of cytomegalovirus exposure and HLA in healthy donors. The PCR was carried out with 60 Vbeta primers and 13 Jbeta primers. Only in-frame clones appear in the TCRdb table, and some are missing; sequencing was by immunoSEQ multiplex PCR. The repertoire consists of roughly 180,000 clones, with roughly 84% occurring once and the leading ten covering about 1.3%. Specimen: PBMCs. The receptors stem from a girl aged 2 to 9 in good health and CMV-seropositive.

This clone came up once. This sequence joins TRBV21-1 and TRBJ1-3; the table's D call of TRBD1 was not tested on the DNA. TRBV21-1 is noted as a pseudogene. The length of the CDR3 is 17 residues. The CDR3 protein is CASSRNSTCYSGNTIYF. In DNA form, the CDR3 reads TGTGCCAGCAGCCGCAACTCGACATGCTACTCTGGAAACACCATATATTTT.

The chain employs TRBV5-1 and TRBJ2-5; 7 bases map to TRBD1. The better agreement between TRBJ2-7 and the DNA end casts doubt on the J call. CDR1 is SGHRS, CDR2 YFSETQ, per germline. The CDR3 sequence is 13 residues long. CDR3 amino acids: CASSRGQTYEQYF. The DNA of the CDR3 is TGCGCCAGCAGCCGGGGACAGACCTACGAGCAGTACTTC.

The chain's CDR3 is CASSAQGTNTGELFF. CDR3 nucleotide sequence: TGTGCCAGCAGCGCACAGGGCACGAACACCGGGGAGCTGTTTTTT. The chain joins TRBV11-3 to TRBJ2-2, with D possibly matching TRBD1 (6 bases). Deletions cut 5 bases from V and 0 bases from J, with 10 bases between. Germline V CDR1 and CDR2: SGHNT, YENEEA. This CDR3 comprises 15 residues.

J is TRBJ1-1 and V is TRBV7-9, with D perhaps matching TRBD1 (6 bases). The CDR3 totals 15 residues. V lost 7 bases to trimming and J lost 3 bases, with 18 bases between them. The germline V gene encodes CDR1 SEHNR and CDR2 FQNEAQ (reference sequence). CDR3 nucleotide sequence: TGTGCCAGCATCGTCACAGGGAATTTTGACACTGAAGCTTTCTTT. Protein sequence: CASIVTGNFDTEAFF.

Points on this clone: At one end the junction does not follow the germline gene, possibly because of a read error. The CDR3 DNA reads as TGTTCCAGCGGACCGACTAGCTCCTACGAGCAGTACTTC. Translated, it gives CSSGPTSSYEQYF. This chain connects TRBV7-9 to TRBJ2-7; D might be TRBD2 (6 bases). The CDR3 contains 13 residues. Germline loops: CDR1 SEHNR, CDR2 FQNEAQ (reference sequence).

The chain combines TRBV28 with TRBJ1-5; D unresolved. This CDR3 has 12 residues. Germline-derived CDR1 and CDR2 are MDHEN and SYDVKM. Trimming shortened V by 2 bases and J by 7 bases, and 6 bases separated the two germline ends. DNA of the CDR3: TGTGCCAGCAGTTTACTCGGGCAGCCCCAGCATTTT. Encoded protein: CASSLLGQPQHF. Full variable domain (remainder filled in from reference TRBV28 and TRBJ1-5): DVKVTQSSRYLVKRTGEKVFLECVQDMDHENMFWYRQDPGLGLRLIYFSYDVKMKEKGDIPEGYSVSREKKERFSLILESASTNQTSMYLCASSLLGQPQHFGDGTRLSIL.

This chain links TRBV5-1 with TRBJ2-1, with TRBD2 matching over 8 bases. The CDR3 sequence is 14 residues long. Germline CDR1 is SGHRS and CDR2 is YFSETQ. V lost 1 base and J lost 6; bases outside the gene matches: 3. DNA for the CDR3: TGCGCCAGCAGCTTGCAGCGGGGGAGCAATGAGCAGTTCTTC. Amino acid sequence: CASSLQRGSNEQFF.

In its sample, this clone was seen a few times. V gene TRBV6-6 combines with J gene TRBJ1-1, with TRBD1 identical over 7 bases. V lost 6 bases and J lost 3; bases outside the gene matches: 7. From germline, CDR1 is MNHNY and CDR2 SVGAGI (reference sequence). This CDR3 has 14 residues. This chain's CDR3 is CASSSPDRDTEAFF. CDR3 DNA sequence: TGTGCCAGCAGCTCCCCAGACAGGGACACTGAAGCTTTCTTT.

The sample holds one count of this clone. This sequence joins TRBV28 and TRBJ2-7, with D tentatively TRBD1 (5 bases). CDR1 and CDR2 (germline): MDHEN, SYDVKM. Trimming removed 7 bases at V and 2 bases at J, with 9 bases between. CDR3 length: 12 amino acids. This CDR3 reads CASTSGPYEQYF. CDR3 in DNA: TGTGCCAGCACCTCAGGGCCCTACGAGCAGTACTTC. Variable domain in full (rest from reference TRBV28 and TRBJ2-7): DVKVTQSSRYLVKRTGEKVFLECVQDMDHENMFWYRQDPGLGLRLIYFSYDVKMKEKGDIPEGYSVSREKKERFSLILESASTNQTSMYLCASTSGPYEQYFGPGTRLTVT.

The chain joins TRBV5-1 to TRBJ2-6; unclear D gene. CDR3 length equals 16 residues. V lost 4 bases, J lost 2 bases, and 13 bases lay in between. Germline lookup yields CDR1 SGHRS and CDR2 YFSETQ. The CDR3 reads CASSPGFLTGANVLTF. The CDR3 nucleotides read TGCGCCAGCAGCCCGGGTTTCCTTACTGGGGCCAACGTCCTGACTTTC.